Given below is one T cell receptor (beta chain) in context. Its antigen is unknown. The data were taken from a study of blood T cells in healthy people across ages. General study points: Any conclusive comparison of naive versus antigen-experienced cells was prevented by using unsorted PBMCs. Among T cells, TCR beta diversity per million cells dropped roughly linearly as age rose.

In terms of origin and age, donors were healthy Caucasian individuals from Russia aged about 6 to 90. A sample-barcoded 5' primer and a J-beta primer mix were used in a second PCR of about 6 to 11 cycles. Paired-end reads containing CDR3 totaled no fewer than 2.5 million for each sample. TCRdb re-derived calls from the 5' RACE reads in MiXCR, one entry per CDR3 protein. This table holds about 640,000 distinct CDR3 sequences, around three fifths found once. Material for sequencing was blood. This TCR was recovered from a man aged 55 to 69 in good health.

The CDR3 DNA reads as TGTGCCAGCAGGAACGGGGCACGACGGACAGCGGAGACCCAGTACTTC. The encoded protein is CASRNGARRTAETQYF. The chain is built from TRBV28 and TRBJ2-5, with a tentative D call TRBD1 (6 bases). The germline CDR1 and CDR2 sequences are MDHEN and SYDVKM. CDR3 size: 16 residues. Trimming removed 6 bases at V and 5 bases at J, with 22 bases between.